This T cell receptor beta chain was obtained from a study of cytomegalovirus exposure and HLA in healthy donors. Findings and limits, study-wide: The authors reported that TCR beta sequences could predict HLA-A and HLA-B alleles. These predictions were accurate for most subjects in the first cohort.

The germline gives CDR1 MNHEY, CDR2 SMNVEV (reference sequence). With 7 bases clipped from V and 3 bases from J, the junction kept 9 bases outside the gene matches. CDR3 length: 15 residues. Vbeta (60) and Jbeta (13) primers were used in the PCR. The data were produced by immunoSEQ multiplex PCR, yet TCRdb's version contains in-frame clones alone and is incomplete. Seen here are around 190,000 clones, 70% to 75% observed once, and the top ten hold about 4.8%. This clone has just one count. Antigen: not known. This receptor was obtained from a man younger than 45 in good health and CMV-seropositive. This chain connects TRBV27 to TRBJ2-1; 7 nucleotides align to TRBD1. The sequencing input was PBMCs. The CDR3 DNA reads as TGTGCCAGCAAGCCGGGACAGTACTTCTACAATGAGCAGTTCTTC. This sequence encodes CASKPGQYFYNEQFF.